This record covers a single T cell receptor beta chain. This same CDR3 is encoded by further DNA sequences in the sample. Sequencing used immunoSEQ multiplex PCR; TCRdb keeps in-frame clones, though not all of them. In the table there are roughly 10,000 clones, approximately 70% of which are singletons. CDR3 length equals 13 residues. CDR1 and CDR2 from the germline V gene are SGHRS and YFSETQ. J was trimmed by 6 bases and V by 2 bases; bases with no gene match: 1. These data are taken from a study of early stage breast cancer tumors. The clonotype comes from a person aged 45 to 59 with breast cancer. The sequencing sample was made of breast tumor tissue. The J gene is TRBJ2-1, the V gene TRBV5-1, with 8 bases matching TRBD2. CDR3 DNA: TGCGCCAGCAGCTTCGGGACTAGCAATGAGCAGTTCTTC. It translates to CASSFGTSNEQFF.